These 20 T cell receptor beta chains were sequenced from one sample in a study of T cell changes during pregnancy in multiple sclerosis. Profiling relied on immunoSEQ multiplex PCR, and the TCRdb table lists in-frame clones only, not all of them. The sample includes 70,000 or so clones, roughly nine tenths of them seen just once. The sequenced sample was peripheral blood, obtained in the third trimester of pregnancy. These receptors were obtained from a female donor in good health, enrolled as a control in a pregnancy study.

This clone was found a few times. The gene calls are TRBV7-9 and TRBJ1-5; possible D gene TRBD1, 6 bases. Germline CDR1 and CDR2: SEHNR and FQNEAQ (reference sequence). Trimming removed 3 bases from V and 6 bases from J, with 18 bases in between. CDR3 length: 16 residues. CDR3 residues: CASSLEGGRASQPQHF. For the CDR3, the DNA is TGTGCCAGCAGCTTGGAAGGGGGGAGGGCCAGTCAGCCCCAGCATTTT.

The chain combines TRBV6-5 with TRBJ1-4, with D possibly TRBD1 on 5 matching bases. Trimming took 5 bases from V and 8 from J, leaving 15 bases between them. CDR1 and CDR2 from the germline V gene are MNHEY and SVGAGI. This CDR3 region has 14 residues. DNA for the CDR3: TGTGCCAGCAGTCCCGGGGGACTGACAGAAAAACTGTTTTTT. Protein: CASSPGGLTEKLFF.

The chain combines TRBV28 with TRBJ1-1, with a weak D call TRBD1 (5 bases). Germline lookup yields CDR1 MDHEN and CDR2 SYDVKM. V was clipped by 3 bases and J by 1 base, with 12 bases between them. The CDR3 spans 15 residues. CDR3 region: CASSFYRIPNTEAFF. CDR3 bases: TGTGCCAGCAGTTTCTACAGGATCCCGAACACTGAAGCTTTCTTT.

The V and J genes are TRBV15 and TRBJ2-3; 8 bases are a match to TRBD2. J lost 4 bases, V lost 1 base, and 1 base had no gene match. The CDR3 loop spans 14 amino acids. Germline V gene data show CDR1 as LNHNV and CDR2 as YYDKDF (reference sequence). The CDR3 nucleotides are TGTGCCACCAGCAGAGCGGGGGGGCCAGATACGCAGTATTTT. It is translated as CATSRAGGPDTQYF.

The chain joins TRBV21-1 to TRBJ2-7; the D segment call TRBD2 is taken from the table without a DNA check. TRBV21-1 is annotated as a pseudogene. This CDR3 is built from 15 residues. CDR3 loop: CASSHRDFSSYEQYF. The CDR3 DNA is TGTGCCAGCAGCCACCGGGACTTCAGCTCCTACGAGCAGTACTTC.

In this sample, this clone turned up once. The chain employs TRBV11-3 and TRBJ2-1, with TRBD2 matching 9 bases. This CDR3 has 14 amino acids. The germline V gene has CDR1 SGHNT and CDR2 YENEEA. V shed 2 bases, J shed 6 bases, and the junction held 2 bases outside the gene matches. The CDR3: CASSLLAGSNEQFF. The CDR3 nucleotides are TGTGCCAGCAGCTTACTAGCGGGGAGCAATGAGCAGTTCTTC.

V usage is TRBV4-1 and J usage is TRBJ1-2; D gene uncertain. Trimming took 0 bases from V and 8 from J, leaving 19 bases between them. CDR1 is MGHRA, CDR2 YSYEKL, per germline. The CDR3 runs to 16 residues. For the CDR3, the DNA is TGCGCCAGCAGCCAAGATGCGAGAGGTCCCCAGATAGGCTACACCTTC. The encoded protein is CASSQDARGPQIGYTF.

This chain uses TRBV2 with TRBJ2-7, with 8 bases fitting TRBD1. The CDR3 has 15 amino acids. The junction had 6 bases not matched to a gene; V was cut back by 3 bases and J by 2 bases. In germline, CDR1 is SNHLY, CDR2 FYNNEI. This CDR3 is CASSESGQATYEQYF. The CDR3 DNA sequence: TGTGCCAGCAGTGAGTCGGGACAGGCCACCTACGAGCAGTACTTC.

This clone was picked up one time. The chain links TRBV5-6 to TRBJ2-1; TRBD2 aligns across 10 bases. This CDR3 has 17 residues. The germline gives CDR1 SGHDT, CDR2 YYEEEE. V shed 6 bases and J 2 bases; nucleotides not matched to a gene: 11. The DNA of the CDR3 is TGTGCCAGCAACCCCACCGGGACTAGCGTCCCCTACAATGAGCAGTTCTTC. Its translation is CASNPTGTSVPYNEQFF.

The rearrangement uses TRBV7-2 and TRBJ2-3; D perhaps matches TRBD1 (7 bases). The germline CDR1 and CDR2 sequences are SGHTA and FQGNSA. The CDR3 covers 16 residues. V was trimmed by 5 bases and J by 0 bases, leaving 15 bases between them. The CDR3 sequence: CASSAQGDSSTDTQYF. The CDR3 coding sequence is TGTGCCAGCAGCGCGCAGGGGGACTCTAGCACAGATACGCAGTATTTT.

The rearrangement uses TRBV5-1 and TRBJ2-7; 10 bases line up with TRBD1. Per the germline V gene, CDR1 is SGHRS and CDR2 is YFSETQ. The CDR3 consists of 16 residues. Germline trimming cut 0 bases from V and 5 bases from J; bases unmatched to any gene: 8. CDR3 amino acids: CASSLATTGGPNEQYF. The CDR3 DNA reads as TGCGCCAGCAGCTTGGCAACGACAGGGGGCCCTAACGAGCAGTACTTC.

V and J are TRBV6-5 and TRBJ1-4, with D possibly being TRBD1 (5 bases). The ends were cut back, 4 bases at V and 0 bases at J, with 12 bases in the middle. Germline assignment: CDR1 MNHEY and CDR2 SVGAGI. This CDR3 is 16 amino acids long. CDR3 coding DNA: TGTGCCAGCAGTTCGGAGGGGCCTGCAACTAATGAAAAACTGTTTTTT. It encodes CASSSEGPATNEKLFF.

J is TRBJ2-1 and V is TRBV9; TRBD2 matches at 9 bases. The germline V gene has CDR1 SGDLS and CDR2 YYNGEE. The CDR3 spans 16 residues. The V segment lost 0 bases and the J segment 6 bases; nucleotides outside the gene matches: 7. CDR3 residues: CASSVGFLAGINEQFF. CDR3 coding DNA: TGTGCCAGCAGCGTAGGATTCCTAGCGGGAATCAATGAGCAGTTCTTC.

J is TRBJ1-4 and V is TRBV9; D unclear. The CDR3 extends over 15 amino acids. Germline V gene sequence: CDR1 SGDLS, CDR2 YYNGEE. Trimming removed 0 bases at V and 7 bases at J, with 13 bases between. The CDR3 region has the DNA TGTGCCAGCAGCGTAGGAGGGCGGTCGGGTGAAAAACTGTTTTTT. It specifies CASSVGGRSGEKLFF.

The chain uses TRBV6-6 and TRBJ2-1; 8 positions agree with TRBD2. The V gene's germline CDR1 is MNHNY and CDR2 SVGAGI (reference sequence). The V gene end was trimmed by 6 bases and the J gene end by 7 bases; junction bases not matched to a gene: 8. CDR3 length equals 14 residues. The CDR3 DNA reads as TGTGCCAGCAGCCCTGGACTAGCATCAAATGAGCAGTTCTTC. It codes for CASSPGLASNEQFF.

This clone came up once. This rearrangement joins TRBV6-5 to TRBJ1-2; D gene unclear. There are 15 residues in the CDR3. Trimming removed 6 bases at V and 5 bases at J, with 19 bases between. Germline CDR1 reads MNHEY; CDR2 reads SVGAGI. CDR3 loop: CASSQQGEPGYGYTF. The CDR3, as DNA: TGTGCCAGCAGCCAACAAGGAGAGCCTGGGTATGGCTACACCTTC.

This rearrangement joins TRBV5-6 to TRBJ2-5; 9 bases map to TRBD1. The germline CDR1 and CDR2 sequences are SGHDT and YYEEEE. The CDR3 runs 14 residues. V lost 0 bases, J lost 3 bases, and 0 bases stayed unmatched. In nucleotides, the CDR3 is TGTGCCAGCAGCTTGGGACAGGGGGAAGAGACCCAGTACTTC. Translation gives CASSLGQGEETQYF.

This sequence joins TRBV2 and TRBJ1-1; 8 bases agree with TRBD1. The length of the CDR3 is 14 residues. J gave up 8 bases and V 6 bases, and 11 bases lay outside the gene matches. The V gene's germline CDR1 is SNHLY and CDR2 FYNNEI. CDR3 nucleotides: TGTGCCAGCAGGGCAACCAGGGGGCTTGGGGAAGCTTTCTTT. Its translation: CASRATRGLGEAFF.

The CDR3 DNA sequence: TGTGCCAGCAGTGCCGCCGGGACAGAAGAGACCCAGTACTTC. It is translated as CASSAAGTEETQYF. The chain carries TRBV28 and TRBJ2-5; 7 bases line up with TRBD1. The CDR3 covers 14 residues. Germline CDR1 and CDR2: MDHEN and SYDVKM. Trimming cost V 5 bases and J 3 bases; bases outside gene matches: 6.

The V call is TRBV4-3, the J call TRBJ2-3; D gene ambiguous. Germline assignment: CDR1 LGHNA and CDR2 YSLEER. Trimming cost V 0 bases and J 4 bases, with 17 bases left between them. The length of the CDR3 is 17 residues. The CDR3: CASSQDRVVAFADTQYF. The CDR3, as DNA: TGCGCCAGCAGCCAAGATCGGGTGGTAGCATTTGCAGATACGCAGTATTTT.